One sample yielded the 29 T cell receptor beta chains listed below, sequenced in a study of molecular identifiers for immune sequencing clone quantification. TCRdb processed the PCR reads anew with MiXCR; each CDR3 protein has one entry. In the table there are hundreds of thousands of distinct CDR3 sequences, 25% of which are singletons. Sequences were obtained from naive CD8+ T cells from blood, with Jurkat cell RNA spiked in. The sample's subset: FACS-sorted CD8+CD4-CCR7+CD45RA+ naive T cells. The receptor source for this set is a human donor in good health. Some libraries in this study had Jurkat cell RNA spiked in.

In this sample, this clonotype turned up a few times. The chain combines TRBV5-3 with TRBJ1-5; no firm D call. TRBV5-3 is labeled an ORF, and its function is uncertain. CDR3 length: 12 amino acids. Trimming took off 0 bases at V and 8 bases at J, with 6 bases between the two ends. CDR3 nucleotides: TGTGCCAGAAGCTTGGCCGGTAAGCCCCAGCATTTT. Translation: CARSLAGKPQHF.

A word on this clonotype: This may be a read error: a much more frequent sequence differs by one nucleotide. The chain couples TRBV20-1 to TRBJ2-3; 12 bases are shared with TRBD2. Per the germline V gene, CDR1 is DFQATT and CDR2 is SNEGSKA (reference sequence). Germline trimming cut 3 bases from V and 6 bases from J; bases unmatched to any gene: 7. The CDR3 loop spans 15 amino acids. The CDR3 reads CSASSLAGGHDTQYF. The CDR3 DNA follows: TGCAGTGCTAGTTCTCTAGCGGGGGGGCACGATACGCAGTATTTT.

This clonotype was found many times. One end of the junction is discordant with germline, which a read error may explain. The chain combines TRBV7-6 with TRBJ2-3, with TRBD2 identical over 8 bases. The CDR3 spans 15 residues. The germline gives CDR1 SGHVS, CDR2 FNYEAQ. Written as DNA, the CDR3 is TGTGCCAGCAGTTTAGAGCGGGAGCGCACAGATACGCAGTATTTT. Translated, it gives CASSLERERTDTQYF.

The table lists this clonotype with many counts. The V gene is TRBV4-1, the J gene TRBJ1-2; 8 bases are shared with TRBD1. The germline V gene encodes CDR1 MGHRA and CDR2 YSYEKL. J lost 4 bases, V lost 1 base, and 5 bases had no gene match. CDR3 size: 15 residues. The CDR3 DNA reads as TGCGCCAGCAGCCAAGGTACAGGACAGGGCTATGGCTACACCTTC. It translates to CASSQGTGQGYGYTF.

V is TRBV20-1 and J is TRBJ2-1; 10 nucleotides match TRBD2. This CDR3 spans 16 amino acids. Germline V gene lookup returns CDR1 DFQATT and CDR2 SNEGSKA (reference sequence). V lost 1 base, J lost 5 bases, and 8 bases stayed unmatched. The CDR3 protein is CSARGLAGVVDNEQFF. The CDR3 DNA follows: TGCAGTGCTAGAGGGCTAGCGGGAGTAGTTGACAATGAGCAGTTCTTC.

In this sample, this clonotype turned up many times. The CDR3, as DNA: TGTGCCAGCACTGAAGGATTATGGAACACTGAAGCTTTCTTT. Residues: CASTEGLWNTEAFF. The rearrangement joins TRBV5-6 to TRBJ1-1; no clear D gene. V dropped 6 bases and J dropped 1 base, with 13 bases sitting between them. From germline, CDR1 is SGHDT and CDR2 YYEEEE. The CDR3 is made up of 14 amino acids.

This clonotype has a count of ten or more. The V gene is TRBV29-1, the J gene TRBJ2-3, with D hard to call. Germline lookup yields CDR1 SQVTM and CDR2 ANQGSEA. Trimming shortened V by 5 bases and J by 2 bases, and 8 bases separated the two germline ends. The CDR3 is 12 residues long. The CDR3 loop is CSVWVFTDTQYF. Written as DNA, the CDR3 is TGCAGCGTTTGGGTCTTCACAGATACGCAGTATTTT.

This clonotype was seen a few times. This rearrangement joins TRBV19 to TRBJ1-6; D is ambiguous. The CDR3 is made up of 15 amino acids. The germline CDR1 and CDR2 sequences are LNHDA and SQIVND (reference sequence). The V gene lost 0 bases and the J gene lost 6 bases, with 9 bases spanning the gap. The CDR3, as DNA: TGTGCCAGTAGTATAGACCGGGTTGTTAATTCACCCCTCCACTTT. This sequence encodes CASSIDRVVNSPLHF.

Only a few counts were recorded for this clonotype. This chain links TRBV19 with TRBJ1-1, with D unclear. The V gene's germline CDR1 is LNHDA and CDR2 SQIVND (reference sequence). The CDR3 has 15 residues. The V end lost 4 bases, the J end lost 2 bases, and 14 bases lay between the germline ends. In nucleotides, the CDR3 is TGTGCCAGTAGTACCATATCGACGGACAACACTGAAGCTTTCTTT. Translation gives CASSTISTDNTEAFF.

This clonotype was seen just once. The CDR3 sequence: CASPPSGPGEAFF. In DNA form, the CDR3 reads TGTGCCAGCCCCCCATCCGGGCCTGGGGAAGCTTTCTTT. The rearrangement uses TRBV28 and TRBJ1-1; D gene unclear. The CDR3 spans 13 residues. V shed 8 bases and J shed 8 bases, with 18 bases lying between them. In germline, CDR1 is MDHEN, CDR2 SYDVKM.

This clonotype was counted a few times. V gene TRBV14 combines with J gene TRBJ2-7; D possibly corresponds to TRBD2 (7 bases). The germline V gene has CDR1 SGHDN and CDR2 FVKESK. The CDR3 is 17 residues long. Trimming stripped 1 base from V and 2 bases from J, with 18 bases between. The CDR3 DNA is TGTGCCAGCAGCCAAGGGGGGGGCCGGGGACGTGCCTACGAGCAGTACTTC. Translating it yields CASSQGGGRGRAYEQYF. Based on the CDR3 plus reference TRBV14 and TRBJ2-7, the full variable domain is EAGVTQFPSHSVIEKGQTVTLRCDPISGHDNLYWYRRVMGKEIKFLLHFVKESKQDESGMPNNRFLAERTGGTYSTLKVQPAELEDSGVYFCASSQGGGRGRAYEQYFGPGTRLTVT.

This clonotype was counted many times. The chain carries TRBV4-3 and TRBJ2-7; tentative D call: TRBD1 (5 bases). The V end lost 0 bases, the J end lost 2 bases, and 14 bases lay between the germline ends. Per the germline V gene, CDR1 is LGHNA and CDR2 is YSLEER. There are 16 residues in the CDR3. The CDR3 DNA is TGCGCCAGCAGCCAAGATCGTTGGGGCGGAGCCTACGAGCAGTACTTC. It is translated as CASSQDRWGGAYEQYF.

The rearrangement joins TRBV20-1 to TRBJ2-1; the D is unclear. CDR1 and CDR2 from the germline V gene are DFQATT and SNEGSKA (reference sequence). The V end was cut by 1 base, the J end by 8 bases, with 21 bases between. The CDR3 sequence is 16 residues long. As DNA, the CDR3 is TGCAGTGCTAGAGGGGCAGACTTGGTGATAGTACATGAGCAGTTCTTC. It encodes CSARGADLVIVHEQFF.

This CDR3 is CASSYPGQERTDTQYF. Here the CDR3 DNA reads TGTGCCAGCAGTTACCCGGGACAGGAGAGGACAGATACGCAGTATTTT. This chain joins TRBV6-8 and TRBJ2-3; 8 bases are a match to TRBD1. The J segment lost 3 bases and the V segment lost 2 bases, leaving 7 bases of the junction unmatched. This CDR3 has 16 amino acids. Germline V gene data show CDR1 as MNHGY and CDR2 as SAAAGT.

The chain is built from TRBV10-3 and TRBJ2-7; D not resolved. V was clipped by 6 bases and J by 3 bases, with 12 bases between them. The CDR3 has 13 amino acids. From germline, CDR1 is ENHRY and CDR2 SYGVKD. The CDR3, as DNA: TGTGCCATCAGCGAATCCCTCAGCTACGAGCAGTACTTC. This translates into CAISESLSYEQYF.

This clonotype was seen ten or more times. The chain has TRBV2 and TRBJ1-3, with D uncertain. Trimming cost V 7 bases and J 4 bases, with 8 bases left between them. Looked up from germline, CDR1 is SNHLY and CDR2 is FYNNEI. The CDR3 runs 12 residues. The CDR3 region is CASKAGGNTIYF. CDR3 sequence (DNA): TGTGCCAGCAAGGCGGGAGGAAACACCATATATTTT.

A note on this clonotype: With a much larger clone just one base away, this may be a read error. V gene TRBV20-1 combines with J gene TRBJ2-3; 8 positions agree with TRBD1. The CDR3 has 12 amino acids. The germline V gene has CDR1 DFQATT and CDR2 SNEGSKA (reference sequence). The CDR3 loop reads CRDRDNTDTQYF. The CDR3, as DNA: TGCAGGGACAGGGACAACACAGATACGCAGTATTTT.

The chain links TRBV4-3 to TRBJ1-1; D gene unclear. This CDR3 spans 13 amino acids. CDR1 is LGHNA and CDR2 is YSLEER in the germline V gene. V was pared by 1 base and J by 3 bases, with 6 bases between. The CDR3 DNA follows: TGCGCCAGCAGCCAAGGTAGTGACACTGAAGCTTTCTTT. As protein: CASSQGSDTEAFF.

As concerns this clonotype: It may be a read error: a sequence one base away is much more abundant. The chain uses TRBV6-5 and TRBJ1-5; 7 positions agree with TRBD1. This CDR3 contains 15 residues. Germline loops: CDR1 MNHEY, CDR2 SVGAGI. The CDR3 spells CAGSSTGSPNQPQHF. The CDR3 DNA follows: TGTGCCGGCAGCTCGACAGGGTCCCCTAATCAGCCCCAGCATTTT.

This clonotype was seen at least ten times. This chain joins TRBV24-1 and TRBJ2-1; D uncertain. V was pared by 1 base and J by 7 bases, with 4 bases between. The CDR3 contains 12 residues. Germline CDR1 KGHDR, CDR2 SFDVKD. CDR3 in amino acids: CATSDFSNEQFF. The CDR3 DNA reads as TGTGCCACCAGTGATTTTAGTAATGAGCAGTTCTTC.

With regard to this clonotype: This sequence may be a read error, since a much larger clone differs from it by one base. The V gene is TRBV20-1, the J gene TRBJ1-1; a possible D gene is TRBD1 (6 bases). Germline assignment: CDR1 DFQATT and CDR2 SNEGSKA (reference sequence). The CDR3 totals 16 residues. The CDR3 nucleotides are TGCGGTGCTAGAGGACCGCCGACAGGAAGAAACACTGAAGCTTTCTTT. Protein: CGARGPPTGRNTEAFF.

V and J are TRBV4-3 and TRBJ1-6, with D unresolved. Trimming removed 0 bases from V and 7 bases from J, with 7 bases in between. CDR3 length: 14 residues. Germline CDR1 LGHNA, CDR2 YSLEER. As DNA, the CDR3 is TGCGCCAGCAGCCAAGACATTGGGAATTCACCCCTCCACTTT. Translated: CASSQDIGNSPLHF.

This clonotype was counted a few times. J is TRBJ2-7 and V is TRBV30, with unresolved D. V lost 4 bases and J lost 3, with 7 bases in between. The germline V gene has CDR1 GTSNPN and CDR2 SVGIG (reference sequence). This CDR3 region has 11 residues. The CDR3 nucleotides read TGTGCCTGGACCGACCGCTACGAGCAGTACTTC. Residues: CAWTDRYEQYF. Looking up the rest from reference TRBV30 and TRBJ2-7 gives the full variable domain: SQTIHQWPATLVQPVGSPLSLECTVEGTSNPNLYWYRQAAGRGLQLLFYSVGIGQISSEVPQNLSASRPQDRQFILSSKKLLLSDSGFYLCAWTDRYEQYFGPGTRLTVT.

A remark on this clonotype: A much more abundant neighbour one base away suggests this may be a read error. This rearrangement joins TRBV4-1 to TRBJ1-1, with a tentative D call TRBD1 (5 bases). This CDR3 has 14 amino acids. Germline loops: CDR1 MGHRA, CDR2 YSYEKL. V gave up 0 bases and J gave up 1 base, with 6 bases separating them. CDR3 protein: CASSQERGNTEAFF. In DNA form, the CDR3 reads TGCGCCAGCAGCCAAGAAAGGGGGAACACTGAAGCTTTCTTT.

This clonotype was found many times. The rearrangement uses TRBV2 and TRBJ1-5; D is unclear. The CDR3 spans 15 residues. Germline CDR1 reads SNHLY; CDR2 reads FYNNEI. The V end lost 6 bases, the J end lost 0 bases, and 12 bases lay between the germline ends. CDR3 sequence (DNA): TGTGCCAGCAGGCGATCAGGTTATAGCAATCAGCCCCAGCATTTT. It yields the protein CASRRSGYSNQPQHF.

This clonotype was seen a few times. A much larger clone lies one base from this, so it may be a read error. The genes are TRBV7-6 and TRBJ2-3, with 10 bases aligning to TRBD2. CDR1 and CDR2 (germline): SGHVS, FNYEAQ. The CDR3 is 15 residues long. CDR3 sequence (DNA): TGTGCCAGCGGCTTCGGAGCGGGAGGGGCTGATACGCAGTATTTT. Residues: CASGFGAGGADTQYF.

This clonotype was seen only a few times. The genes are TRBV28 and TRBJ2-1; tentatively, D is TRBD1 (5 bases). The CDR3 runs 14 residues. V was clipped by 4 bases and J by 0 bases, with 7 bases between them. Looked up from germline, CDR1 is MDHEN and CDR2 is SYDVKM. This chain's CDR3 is CASSWQGSYNEQFF. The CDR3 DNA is TGTGCCAGCAGTTGGCAGGGCTCCTACAATGAGCAGTTCTTC. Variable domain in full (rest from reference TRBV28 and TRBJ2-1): DVKVTQSSRYLVKRTGEKVFLECVQDMDHENMFWYRQDPGLGLRLIYFSYDVKMKEKGDIPEGYSVSREKKERFSLILESASTNQTSMYLCASSWQGSYNEQFFGPGTRLTVL.

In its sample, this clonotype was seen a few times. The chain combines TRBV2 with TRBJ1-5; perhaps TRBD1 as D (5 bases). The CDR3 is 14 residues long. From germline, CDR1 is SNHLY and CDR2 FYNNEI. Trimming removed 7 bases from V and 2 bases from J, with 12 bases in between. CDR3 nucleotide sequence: TGTGCCAGCACCTTCGACAGCGGCAATCAGCCCCAGCATTTT. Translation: CASTFDSGNQPQHF.

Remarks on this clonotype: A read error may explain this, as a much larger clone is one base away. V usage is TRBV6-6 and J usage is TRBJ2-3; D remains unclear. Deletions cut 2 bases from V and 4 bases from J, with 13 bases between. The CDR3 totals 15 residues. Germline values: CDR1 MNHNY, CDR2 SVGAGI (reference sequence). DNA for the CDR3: TGTGCCAGCAGTTACCTGGGGTATGGGCCAGATACGCAGTATTTT. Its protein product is CASSYLGYGPDTQYF.